The rows below give T cell receptor beta chains drawn from one sample of a study of Graves' ophthalmopathy and Graves' hyperthyroidism. TCRdb used MiXCR to reprocess the multiplex PCR reads, holding one entry per CDR3 protein. The repertoire holds hundreds of thousands of distinct CDR3 sequences, with roughly 21% as singletons. The sequenced sample was peripheral blood. All receptors come from a woman aged 18 to 35 with stable Graves' hyperthyroidism. Both conserved end residues are part of each CDR3. A D gene is named only where the DNA matches it firmly. The size of a clone is reported for some rows only, either as once, few or many, or as a class for expanded clones.

>NA|TRBJ2-4|TRBV6-1|NA
CASSERLMAGGFKNIQYF
TGTGCCAGCAGTGAGCGATTGATGGCAGGGGGGTTCAAAAACATTCAGTACTTC
>NA|TRBJ1-6|TRBV9|NA
CASSLKPRNSPLHF
TGTGCCAGCAGCCTTAAACCCCGTAATTCACCCCTCCACTTT
>NA|TRBJ1-2|TRBV10-1|NA
CANRHIPIGGYTF
TGCGCTAACAGACACATCCCTATAGGAGGCTACACCTTC
>many|TRBJ1-1|TRBV20-1|NA
CSARDTEAFF
TGCAGTGCTAGGGACACTGAAGCTTTCTTT
>NA|TRBJ1-2|TRBV4-1|NA
CASSQVLTGSANYGYTF
TGCGCCAGCAGCCAAGTATTGACAGGCTCCGCTAACTATGGCTACACCTTC
>many|TRBJ1-5|TRBV12-3/TRBV12-4|NA
CASSLSWNQPQHF
TGTGCCAGCAGTTTGTCGTGGAATCAGCCCCAGCATTTT
>many|TRBJ2-6|TRBV20-1|TRBD1
CSAPTTGGSYSGANVLTF
TGCAGTGCTCCAACGACAGGGGGCTCCTACTCTGGGGCCAACGTCCTGACTTTC
>many|TRBJ2-3|TRBV12-3/TRBV12-4|NA
CASSSSLAASTDTQYF
TGTGCCAGCAGCTCTAGTCTAGCAGCAAGCACAGATACGCAGTATTTT
>few|TRBJ1-5|TRBV12-3/TRBV12-4|NA
CASRTGPRGNQPQHF
TGTGCCAGCCGTACAGGCCCTCGGGGCAATCAGCCCCAGCATTTT
>NA|TRBJ2-7|TRBV28|NA
CATIALNDYEQYF
TGTGCCACGATAGCGTTGAACGACTACGAGCAGTACTTC
>many|TRBJ2-7|TRBV7-2|NA
CASSPAAGAYEQYF
TGTGCCAGCAGCCCCGCTGCAGGGGCCTACGAGCAGTACTTC
>many|TRBJ1-1|TRBV30|NA
CAWSAGLNTEAFF
TGTGCCTGGAGTGCCGGACTGAACACTGAAGCTTTCTTT
>many|TRBJ2-7|TRBV11-2|TRBD2
CASSPWTSGGYEQYF
TGTGCCAGCAGCCCCTGGACTAGCGGAGGATACGAGCAGTACTTC
>NA|TRBJ2-7|TRBV4-3|TRBD1
CASSQDQGAMIFEQYF
TGCGCCAGCAGCCAAGATCAGGGGGCTATGATTTTCGAGCAGTACTTC
>many|TRBJ1-5|TRBV15|TRBD1
CATSRGRQGNQPQHF
TGTGCCACCAGCAGAGGAAGACAGGGGAATCAGCCCCAGCATTTT
>many|TRBJ2-2|TRBV6-1|TRBD1
CASRKTGHTGELFF
TGTGCCAGCAGGAAGACAGGGCACACCGGGGAGCTGTTTTTT
>many|TRBJ1-1|TRBV29-1|TRBD1
CSGTGMNTEAFF
TGCAGCGGGACAGGCATGAACACTGAAGCTTTCTTT
>many|TRBJ2-3|TRBV11-2|NA
CASSIDPDSTDTQYF
TGTGCCAGCAGCATAGACCCCGACAGCACAGATACGCAGTATTTT
>many|TRBJ2-5|TRBV29-1|TRBD2
CSARTSEGETQYF
TGCAGCGCCCGGACTAGCGAGGGAGAGACCCAGTACTTC
>NA|TRBJ2-2|TRBV29-1|TRBD2
CSGAGGTTGELFF
TGCAGTGGAGCGGGGGGCACCACCGGGGAGCTGTTTTTT
>once|TRBJ1-5|TRBV12-3/TRBV12-4|TRBD1
CASSPYGQDQPQHF
TGTGCCAGCAGCCCCTACGGACAGGATCAGCCCCAGCATTTT
>NA|TRBJ2-5|TRBV11-2|TRBD2
CASSSTTSRQTQYF
TGTGCCAGCAGCTCGACGACTAGCAGGCAGACCCAGTACTTC
>many|TRBJ2-6|TRBV7-3|NA
CASSLTRDTNVLTF
TGTGCCAGCAGCTTAACCAGGGACACCAACGTCCTGACTTTC
>many|TRBJ2-5|TRBV24-1|NA
CATSDQVQETQYF
TGTGCCACCAGTGATCAGGTTCAAGAGACCCAGTACTTC
>many|TRBJ2-5|TRBV30|NA
CAWSVLAQGWETQYF
TGTGCCTGGAGTGTACTAGCTCAGGGCTGGGAGACCCAGTACTTC
>many|TRBJ2-7|TRBV2|TRBD1
CASNPRGIPYEQYF
TGTGCCAGCAATCCCAGGGGGATCCCCTACGAGCAGTACTTC
>many|TRBJ2-7|TRBV7-9|NA
CASSSRTSNHEQYF
TGTGCCAGCAGCTCCCGAACTAGCAACCACGAGCAGTACTTC
>many|TRBJ2-7|TRBV6-5|TRBD1
CASRPGTEGYEQYF
TGTGCCAGCAGACCCGGGACAGAAGGCTACGAGCAGTACTTC
>many|TRBJ1-1|TRBV6-5|NA
CASSYSGGGENTEAFF
TGTGCCAGCAGTTACTCGGGGGGAGGAGAGAACACTGAAGCTTTCTTT
>many|TRBJ2-2|TRBV7-2|NA
CASSLVQGTGELFF
TGTGCCAGCAGCTTAGTACAGGGAACCGGGGAGCTGTTTTTT
>NA|TRBJ2-6|TRBV18|NA
CASGGTGANVLTF
TGTGCCAGCGGGGGGACTGGGGCCAACGTCCTGACTTTC
>many|TRBJ2-7|TRBV20-1|TRBD2
CSARAYGVAGYRYEQYF
TGCAGTGCTAGAGCCTACGGGGTAGCGGGTTATAGATACGAGCAGTACTTC
>many|TRBJ1-1|TRBV30|NA
CAWSVLGLEAFF
TGTGCCTGGAGTGTACTGGGGCTTGAAGCTTTCTTT
>once|TRBJ1-3|TRBV12-3/TRBV12-4|NA
CASTRAATESNTIYF
TGTGCCAGCACCCGAGCCGCGACAGAGTCTAACACCATATATTTT
>few|TRBJ2-5|TRBV18|NA
CASSMTVYQETQYF
TGTGCCAGCTCGATGACAGTGTACCAAGAGACCCAGTACTTC
>many|TRBJ2-2|TRBV11-2|TRBD1
CASSVGQTGELFF
TGTGCCAGCAGCGTGGGACAGACTGGTGAGCTGTTTTTT
>NA|TRBJ1-1|TRBV7-8|NA
CASSQRGRSTEAFF
TGTGCCAGCAGCCAGAGAGGTCGGAGCACTGAAGCTTTCTTT
>many|TRBJ1-2|TRBV7-8|NA
CASSLSAQAETYGYTF
TGTGCCAGCAGCTTATCGGCGCAGGCCGAAACCTATGGCTACACCTTC
>few|TRBJ1-2|TRBV9|NA
CASSVGGGAVYGYTF
TGTGCCAGCAGCGTAGGCGGGGGGGCTGTCTATGGCTACACCTTC
>many|TRBJ2-5|TRBV12-3/TRBV12-4|TRBD1
CASSLSRGISETQYF
TGTGCCAGCAGTTTAAGCAGGGGGATAAGCGAGACCCAGTACTTC
>many|TRBJ2-5|TRBV7-8|NA
CASSNRAYAPDF
TGTGCCAGCAGCAACCGGGCCTACGCTCCGGACTTC
>few|TRBJ1-5|TRBV7-8|NA
CASSGRGRDPNQPQHF
TGTGCCAGCAGCGGTCGGGGGCGGGACCCCAATCAGCCCCAGCATTTT
>many|TRBJ1-2|TRBV5-1|NA
CASSVDMVGYTF
TGCGCCAGCAGCGTTGACATGGTCGGCTACACCTTC
>many|TRBJ2-5|TRBV6-5|NA
CASSFSGTKRTQYF
TGTGCCAGCAGCTTTTCGGGGACCAAGAGGACCCAGTACTTC
>many|TRBJ2-7|TRBV12-3/TRBV12-4|TRBD2
CASSRTSGTYEQYF
TGTGCCAGCAGTCGGACTAGCGGGACCTACGAGCAGTACTTC
>many|TRBJ1-3|TRBV10-3|NA
CAISEVSGNTIYF
TGTGCCATCAGTGAGGTCTCTGGAAACACCATATATTTT
>NA|TRBJ1-1|TRBV12-3/TRBV12-4|NA
CACSLGPKNTEAFF
TGTGCCTGCAGTCTGGGACCTAAGAACACTGAAGCTTTCTTT
>few|TRBJ2-7|TRBV9|NA
CASSLGDRYEQYF
TGTGCCAGCAGCCTCGGGGACCGTTACGAGCAGTACTTC